This T cell receptor (beta chain) was identified during a study of blood T cell repertoires in COVID-19. The table came from immunoSEQ multiplex PCR; TCRdb's copy has only in-frame clones and leaves some out. The sample holds some 97,000 clones, around 90% seen once. Germline V CDR1 and CDR2: MNHEY, SVGAGI. Between the trimmed V and J ends, which lost 2 bases and 8 bases, there was a span of 12 bases. The CDR3 extends over 13 amino acids. This clone was seen just once. This sequence was found in a woman in her sixties or seventies with acute or convalescent COVID-19. The chain is built from TRBV6-5 and TRBJ2-5; D possibly corresponds to TRBD2 (6 bases). The specimen sequenced was peripheral blood. The CDR3: CASSYGGSETQYF. CDR3 coding DNA: TGTGCCAGCAGTTACGGAGGGTCGGAAACCCAGTACTTC.